The 8 T cell receptor beta chains below were found in one sample sequenced in a study of T-cell reconstitution after alpha-beta-depleted transplantation in children. Unique molecular identifiers were built into the TCRbeta library. TCRdb re-analysed the PCR reads in MiXCR, keeping a single row per CDR3 protein. This sample has about a million distinct CDR3 sequences, with roughly 29% found just once. The sequences come from PBMCs, mostly from graft donor cells, collected 360 days after TCRalphabeta/CD19-depleted stem cell transplant. The receptors were sampled from a boy younger than two who had a stem cell transplant for SCID, so the T cells may come from the graft donor.

This CDR3 is CASSFRAADEQYF. CDR3 sequence (DNA): TGTGCCAGCAGTTTTAGGGCAGCGGACGAGCAGTACTTC. The chain is built from TRBV12-3 or TRBV12-4 and TRBJ2-7; D may be TRBD2 (5 bases). V was cut by 3 bases and J by 5 bases, with 11 bases left in between. The length of the CDR3 is 13 residues.

This clonotype has a handful of counts. V usage is TRBV12-3 or TRBV12-4 and J usage is TRBJ2-5, with 9 bases fitting TRBD2. The CDR3 length is 13 residues. Germline trimming cut 7 bases from V and 6 bases from J; bases unmatched to any gene: 6. CDR3 DNA sequence: TGTGCCAGCACCTTAGCGGGGGTAAAGACCCAGTACTTC. Protein sequence: CASTLAGVKTQYF.

The chain carries TRBV12-3 or TRBV12-4 and TRBJ1-2, with D unclear. The CDR3 contains 12 residues. V was trimmed by 5 bases and J by 5 bases, leaving 9 bases between them. The CDR3, as DNA: TGTGCCAGCAGTCTCCTCGTGTATGGCTACACCTTC. Translated, it gives CASSLLVYGYTF.

The table lists this clonotype with a few counts. J is TRBJ2-3 and V is TRBV12-3 or TRBV12-4; D gene unclear. Trimming took 1 base from V and 2 from J, leaving 7 bases between them. CDR3 length equals 14 residues. The CDR3 is CASSLDYNTDTQYF. The CDR3 bases are TGTGCCAGCAGTTTAGACTATAACACAGATACGCAGTATTTT.

In its sample, this clonotype was seen a few times. V and J are TRBV4-1 and TRBJ2-3, with TRBD1 matching 8 bases. The CDR3 is 16 amino acids. Germline CDR1 is MGHRA and CDR2 is YSYEKL. V lost 0 bases and J lost 6; bases outside the gene matches: 8. The CDR3 DNA is TGCGCCAGCAGCCAAGAGTGGGACAGGTTAATCGATACGCAGTATTTT. This codes for CASSQEWDRLIDTQYF.

The J gene is TRBJ2-7, the V gene TRBV10-3; 12 bases are a match to TRBD2. CDR1 ENHRY and CDR2 SYGVKD come from the germline V gene. The CDR3 runs to 15 residues. The V and J ends lost 6 bases and 5 bases, in that order; junction bases with no gene match: 8. For the CDR3, the DNA is TGTGCCATCAGCCGACTAGCGGGGGCCCCGCACGAGCAGTACTTC. Translation gives CAISRLAGAPHEQYF.

There are a few counts of this clonotype. The chain recombines TRBV9 with TRBJ2-3; D may match TRBD1 or TRBD2 (6 bases each). The CDR3 runs 16 residues. Per the germline V gene, CDR1 is SGDLS and CDR2 is YYNGEE. V was clipped by 3 bases and J by 2 bases, with 16 bases between them. The CDR3 spells CASSEGSGATTDTQYF. The CDR3 nucleotides are TGTGCCAGCAGCGAGGGGTCGGGGGCGACCACAGATACGCAGTATTTT.

This clonotype was found a few times. The rearrangement links TRBV4-1 to TRBJ2-1; D is undetermined. Trimming left V 1 base short and J 0 bases short, with 10 bases between. CDR3 length: 16 amino acids. Germline V gene lookup returns CDR1 MGHRA and CDR2 YSYEKL. In DNA, the CDR3 is TGCGCCAGCAGCCAAGTGTATATCCGCTCCTACAATGAGCAGTTCTTC. Residues: CASSQVYIRSYNEQFF.